The clone carrying this T cell receptor (beta chain) has at least ten counts. Its antigen is not identified. Read data end 3 residues before the CDR3 end; the end is taken from the germline J gene. The sample belongs to a study of T cell clonality in common variable immunodeficiency. Regarding the study as a whole: Compared with controls, CVID subjects had fewer shared TCRbeta clones. Fewer deletions and N-nucleotide insertions were reportedly seen in common variable immunodeficiency TCR beta sequences. T cell subpopulation sequencing would be needed to explain CVID clonality.

Germline lookup yields CDR1 SGHNT and CDR2 YYREEE (reference sequence). The CDR3 extends over 15 amino acids. Between the trimmed V and J ends, which lost 4 bases and 7 bases, there was a span of 15 bases. Data came from immunoSEQ multiplex PCR; TCRdb stores just in-frame clones and leaves some out. The repertoire consists of some 38,000 clones, none detected only once. The sequence came from a person aged 18 to 75 in good health. V usage is TRBV5-4 and J usage is TRBJ1-6; D perhaps matches TRBD1 (6 bases). The sequenced material came from peripheral blood mononuclear cells. The chain's CDR3 is CASSLETGQNSPLHF. Incomplete CDR3 DNA: TGTGCCAGCAGCCTAGAAACAGGGCAGAATTCACCC.